Listed here are 16 T cell receptor beta chains from one sample, sequenced in a study of T cells in Graves' hyperthyroidism and ophthalmopathy. It was RNA transcripts that yielded the amplified TCR beta CDR3 regions. First-round RT-PCR of the TCR CDR3 relied on the HTBI primer set. MiXCR was run by TCRdb on the multiplex PCR reads, yielding one entry per CDR3 protein. The sample carries approximately 610,000 distinct CDR3 sequences, roughly 14% recorded once. The sequenced material came from blood. These receptors all come from a woman aged 40-49 years with Graves' ophthalmopathy.

This clonotype was counted many times. The chain recombines TRBV11-3 with TRBJ2-7; 8 nucleotides line up with TRBD2. Germline V gives CDR1 SGHNT, CDR2 YENEEA. This CDR3 spans 16 amino acids. With V trimmed by 2 bases and J by 6 bases, 12 bases remained unmatched. The CDR3 spells CASSLMAGGGVGEQYF. CDR3 DNA: TGTGCCAGCAGCTTAATGGCGGGAGGTGGGGTGGGCGAGCAGTACTTC.

Of note for this clonotype: With a much larger clone just one base away, this may be a read error. Since no conserved phenylalanine or tryptophan closes the CDR3, a read error is the likely cause. The chain combines TRBV4-1 with TRBJ1-2, with D possibly TRBD1 on 6 matching bases. Germline V CDR1 and CDR2: MGHRA, YSYEKL. The V gene lost 3 bases and the J gene lost 5 bases, with 16 bases spanning the gap. This CDR3 comprises 15 residues. The DNA for the CDR3 is TGCGCCAGCAGCCAGACGATACAGGGCGGGTATGGCTACACCCTC. Its protein is CASSQTIQGGYGYTL.

This clonotype was counted at least ten times. The CDR3 sequence: CASGTPGPGGAFF. In DNA form, the CDR3 reads TGTGCTAGTGGTACTCCTGGGCCGGGGGGAGCTTTCTTT. The V gene is TRBV12-5, the J gene TRBJ1-1; maybe TRBD1 (5 bases). There are 13 residues in the CDR3. Trimming cost V 5 bases and J 10 bases, with 17 bases left between them. Looked up from germline, CDR1 is LGHNT and CDR2 is FRNRAP.

This clonotype has a count of ten or more. The chain employs TRBV28 and TRBJ2-7, with 12 bases matching TRBD1. Germline assignment: CDR1 MDHEN and CDR2 SYDVKM. The CDR3 length is 16 residues. Trimming took 5 bases from V and 6 from J; bases not matched to a gene: 11. The CDR3 region has the DNA TGTGCCAGCAGTCTCGTTCCCGGGACAGGGGGCGGCGAGCAGTACTTC. The encoded protein is CASSLVPGTGGGEQYF.

This clonotype has only a few counts. This may stem from a read error, because a much larger clone lies one nucleotide away. The V gene is TRBV28, the J gene TRBJ2-7; D possibly corresponds to TRBD1 (5 bases). Germline lookup yields CDR1 MDHEN and CDR2 SYDVKM. This CDR3 is 14 amino acids long. The CDR3 reads CAGSFYRNPYEQYF. CDR3 coding DNA: TGTGCCGGCAGTTTCTACAGGAATCCCTACGAGCAGTACTTC. Full variable domain (missing parts from reference TRBV28 and TRBJ2-7): DVKVTQSSRYLVKRTGEKVFLECVQDMDHENMFWYRQDPGLGLRLIYFSYDVKMKEKGDIPEGYSVSREKKERFSLILESASTNQTSMYLCAGSFYRNPYEQYFGPGTRLTVT.

This clonotype was counted at least ten times. This chain connects TRBV15 to TRBJ1-1, with D unclear. The germline CDR1 and CDR2 sequences are LNHNV and YYDKDF (reference sequence). V dropped 1 base and J dropped 6 bases, with 9 bases sitting between them. The CDR3 runs 13 residues. This chain's CDR3 is CATSRAGFPEAFF. The DNA of the CDR3 is TGTGCCACCAGCAGAGCTGGGTTCCCTGAAGCTTTCTTT.

This clonotype was seen many times. The chain uses TRBV11-2 and TRBJ2-3; 10 bases align to TRBD2. Per the germline V gene, CDR1 is SGHAT and CDR2 is FQNNGV. This CDR3 contains 18 residues. Trimming at V came to 0 bases and at J to 4 bases, leaving 10 bases not matched to a gene. The DNA of the CDR3 is TGTGCCAGCAGCTTAGAGGTACCTAGCGGGAGCGGCTCAGATACGCAGTATTTT. This translates into CASSLEVPSGSGSDTQYF.

The rearrangement links TRBV11-2 to TRBJ2-7; D unclear. Germline CDR1 and CDR2: SGHAT and FQNNGV. CDR3 size: 16 residues. V shed 2 bases and J shed 2 bases, with 16 bases lying between them. The CDR3 coding sequence is TGTGCCAGCAGCTTAACTATCTCGAAAGCAGCCTACGAGCAGTACTTC. Encoded protein: CASSLTISKAAYEQYF. Using reference TRBV11-2 and TRBJ2-7 for the parts outside the CDR3, the full variable domain is EAGVAQSPRYKIIEKRQSVAFWCNPISGHATLYWYQQILGQGPKLLIQFQNNGVVDDSQLPKDRFSAERLKGVDSTLKIQPAKLEDSAVYLCASSLTISKAAYEQYFGPGTRLTVT.

This clonotype was counted ten times or more. The chain employs TRBV27 and TRBJ2-7, with a possible D match to TRBD1 (6 bases). Looked up from germline, CDR1 is MNHEY and CDR2 is SMNVEV (reference sequence). The CDR3 consists of 14 residues. Between the trimmed V and J ends, which lost 3 bases and 3 bases, there was a span of 12 bases. The CDR3 bases are TGTGCCAGCAGTTTCCGGGACACGGTCTACGAGCAGTACTTC. Protein product: CASSFRDTVYEQYF.

This clonotype was seen repeatedly, ten times or more. This chain links TRBV29-1 with TRBJ1-2; D unresolved. Germline CDR1 is SQVTM and CDR2 is ANQGSEA. The germline V and J ends were trimmed by 2 bases and 4 bases, with 11 bases remaining between them. The CDR3 loop spans 13 amino acids. The CDR3 protein is CSVELPGFYGYTF. The DNA of the CDR3 is TGCAGCGTTGAATTGCCGGGATTCTATGGCTACACCTTC.

This clonotype was counted ten times or more. The chain carries TRBV28 and TRBJ1-2, with a possible D match to TRBD1 (5 bases). Germline CDR1 and CDR2: MDHEN and SYDVKM. This CDR3 spans 16 amino acids. V dropped 3 bases and J dropped 4 bases, with 18 bases sitting between them. The CDR3 nucleotides are TGTGCCAGCAGTTTTCCGGGACTCCGGCCCCCCTATGGCTACACCTTC. It specifies CASSFPGLRPPYGYTF.

The chain is built from TRBV10-3 and TRBJ2-7; TRBD2 aligns across 15 bases. The CDR3 spans 17 residues. Germline-derived CDR1 and CDR2 are ENHRY and SYGVKD. The junction had 14 bases not matched to a gene; V was cut back by 10 bases and J by 4 bases. CDR3 sequence (DNA): TGTGCCACCTTCGATGGGGGGACTAGCGGGAGGCCGTACGAGCAGTACTTC. Amino acid sequence: CATFDGGTSGRPYEQYF.

This clonotype has at least ten counts. The CDR3 bases are TGCAGTGCTAGCAGGCCCAGAGTAGCGGGAGACTACGAGCAGTACTTC. As protein: CSASRPRVAGDYEQYF. The J gene is TRBJ2-7, the V gene TRBV20-1, with 9 positions matching TRBD2. The CDR3 totals 16 residues. With 3 bases clipped from V and 3 bases from J, the junction kept 12 bases outside the gene matches. Germline V gene sequence: CDR1 DFQATT, CDR2 SNEGSKA (reference sequence).

The chain is built from TRBV2 and TRBJ2-7, with TRBD2 identical over 10 bases. V lost 4 bases to trimming and J lost 3 bases; unmatched junction nucleotides: 12. CDR1 is SNHLY and CDR2 is FYNNEI in the germline V gene. The CDR3 runs to 17 residues. The CDR3: CASSGAAGGPKFYEQYF. In nucleotides, the CDR3 is TGTGCCAGCAGTGGAGCAGCGGGAGGGCCAAAATTCTACGAGCAGTACTTC.

As concerns this clonotype: The junction and the germline gene differ at one end; a read error may be behind it. J is TRBJ2-7 and V is TRBV6-2 or TRBV6-3; unclear D gene. CDR1 and CDR2 (germline): MNHEY, SVGEGT. The CDR3 is 13 amino acids. DNA for the CDR3: TGTGCCAGCAGTTACTCGAACTTTAATCCGACGGACTTC. Its protein product is CASSYSNFNPTDF.

This clonotype has a count of ten or more. The V and J genes are TRBV11-3 and TRBJ1-1, with D perhaps matching TRBD1 (5 bases). Trimming pared 0 bases from V and 4 bases from J, leaving 9 bases between. CDR1 is SGHNT and CDR2 is YENEEA in the germline V gene. The CDR3 consists of 14 residues. The CDR3 here is CASSLDAGATEAFF. CDR3 coding DNA: TGTGCCAGCAGCTTAGATGCCGGGGCCACTGAAGCTTTCTTT. The whole variable domain, remainder taken from reference TRBV11-3 and TRBJ1-1, is EAGVVQSPRYKIIEKKQPVAFWCNPISGHNTLYWYLQNLGQGPELLIRYENEEAVDDSQLPKDRFSAERLKGVDSTLKIQPAELGDSAVYLCASSLDAGATEAFFGQGTRLTVV.